Given below is one T cell receptor beta chain in context. These data are taken from a study of T cell repertoires in cytomegalovirus infection. About the study: CMV infection together with matching HLA type was indicated by public TCR beta signatures.

CDR3 size: 13 residues. The ends were cut back, 7 bases at V and 6 bases at J, with 15 bases in the middle. From germline, CDR1 is SEHNR and CDR2 FQNEAQ (reference sequence). TCRdb independently ran MiXCR on the reads; one entry per CDR3 protein. The table records hundreds of thousands of distinct CDR3 sequences, 24% of them present only once. This TCR derives from a human donor in good health (CMV status not recorded). Some clones in this sample may be carry-over from other donors' samples. The chain carries TRBV7-9 and TRBJ1-2, with unresolved D. Specimen: CD8+ T cells from PBMCs. In nucleotides, the CDR3 is TGTGCCAGCACCCCTCGAACAGTTGATGGCTACACCTTC. This codes for CASTPRTVDGYTF.